This T cell receptor (beta chain) comes out of a study of blood T cell repertoires in COVID-19. On the study more broadly: Sample material is recorded as cDNA or gDNA derived from T cells, B-cell-depleted T cells, or PBMCs.

Using immunoSEQ multiplex PCR, the repertoire was profiled, and TCRdb retains in-frame clones only, with some absent. The sample includes 100,000 to 150,000 clones, approximately 80% of them seen just once. This CDR3 comprises 15 residues. Trimming removed 3 bases from V and 7 bases from J; junction bases left unmatched: 10. CDR1 is SGHAT, CDR2 FQNNGV, per germline. The TCR comes from a man in his 70s with acute or convalescent COVID-19. The chain joins TRBV11-2 to TRBJ2-7; TRBD1 aligns across 9 bases. The sequencing input was peripheral blood. Written as DNA, the CDR3 is TGTGCCAGCAGCTTTGGACAGGGGCCTTCTTATGAGCAGTACTTC. Translating it yields CASSFGQGPSYEQYF. The full variable domain, its missing parts supplied by reference TRBV11-2 and TRBJ2-7, is EAGVAQSPRYKIIEKRQSVAFWCNPISGHATLYWYQQILGQGPKLLIQFQNNGVVDDSQLPKDRFSAERLKGVDSTLKIQPAKLEDSAVYLCASSFGQGPSYEQYFGPGTRLTVT.